The 24 T cell receptor beta chains below were found in one sample sequenced in a study of cytomegalovirus exposure and HLA in healthy donors. Amplification used 60 Vbeta primers and 13 Jbeta primers. Clones were read by immunoSEQ multiplex PCR, and TCRdb kept only the in-frame ones, dropping some. Here the sample spans 150,000 to 250,000 clones, approximately 80% being singletons. The sequenced material came from PBMCs. These receptors originate from a boy aged 2-15 years in good health and CMV-seronegative.

The chain recombines TRBV5-6 with TRBJ1-6; TRBD1 matches at 8 bases. The CDR3 runs to 14 residues. Germline lookup yields CDR1 SGHDT and CDR2 YYEEEE. The trim removed 3 bases at V and 9 bases at J, leaving 5 bases unmatched. Written as DNA, the CDR3 is TGTGCCAGCAGCTACGGGACAGGTGGTTCACCCCTCCACTTT. This codes for CASSYGTGGSPLHF.

The chain joins TRBV7-6 to TRBJ2-7; TRBD2 aligns across 7 bases. The CDR3 is 15 residues long. J was trimmed by 7 bases and V by 1 base; bases with no gene match: 10. Germline CDR1 SGHVS, CDR2 FNYEAQ. CDR3 DNA: TGTGCCAGCAGCTTAGTGGCTAGCCCCGGGAGGGAGCAGTACTTC. As protein: CASSLVASPGREQYF.

The chain employs TRBV5-6 and TRBJ2-1; 7 nucleotides line up with TRBD1. Trimming cost V 6 bases and J 6 bases; bases outside gene matches: 12. Germline lookup yields CDR1 SGHDT and CDR2 YYEEEE. This CDR3 is 15 amino acids long. The chain's CDR3 is CASNQERSGGNEQFF. The DNA for the CDR3 is TGTGCCAGCAACCAAGAACGCTCAGGGGGCAATGAGCAGTTCTTC.

This chain uses TRBV18 with TRBJ1-1; 7 bases match TRBD1. Losses at the gene ends were 6 bases for V and 3 bases for J; bases not matched to a gene: 10. Per the germline V gene, CDR1 is KGHSH and CDR2 is LQKENI. This CDR3 has 15 residues. The CDR3 loop reads CASSQTRGADTEAFF. The CDR3 DNA is TGTGCCAGCTCCCAAACCAGGGGGGCGGACACTGAAGCTTTCTTT.

This rearrangement joins TRBV7-9 to TRBJ2-6; unclear D gene. CDR1 and CDR2 from the germline V gene are SEHNR and FQNEAQ (reference sequence). This CDR3 has 15 amino acids. Trimming shortened V by 0 bases and J by 0 bases, and 3 bases separated the two germline ends. The CDR3 nucleotides are TGTGCCAGCAGCTTAGCGTACTCTGGGGCCAACGTCCTGACTTTC. Encoded protein: CASSLAYSGANVLTF.

This chain links TRBV7-9 with TRBJ2-1, with a weak D call TRBD2 (6 bases). V lost 3 bases and J lost 9, with 9 bases in between. Per the germline V gene, CDR1 is SEHNR and CDR2 is FQNEAQ (reference sequence). The length of the CDR3 is 12 residues. Written as DNA, the CDR3 is TGTGCCAGCAGCTTCGGGGGAGTTGAGCAGTTCTTC. Translated: CASSFGGVEQFF.

The chain employs TRBV6-1 and TRBJ2-4; D may be TRBD2 (6 bases). The V gene lost 5 bases and the J gene lost 6 bases, with 17 bases spanning the gap. The CDR3 length is 15 residues. Per germline, CDR1 MNHNS and CDR2 SASEGT. CDR3 loop: CASSPGLASANIQYF. In DNA form, the CDR3 reads TGTGCCAGCAGTCCGGGACTCGCATCGGCAAACATTCAGTACTTC.

The chain recombines TRBV10-3 with TRBJ1-3; 7 bases fit TRBD1. In germline, CDR1 is ENHRY, CDR2 SYGVKD. This CDR3 has 15 residues. After removal of 7 bases from V and 2 bases from J, the junction contained 8 bases not matched to a gene. The CDR3 here is CAITGDRVAGNTIYF. CDR3 sequence (DNA): TGTGCCATCACAGGAGACAGGGTGGCTGGAAACACCATATATTTT.

The chain combines TRBV9 with TRBJ1-2; D is unresolved. CDR1 and CDR2 from the germline V gene are SGDLS and YYNGEE. The CDR3 runs to 15 residues. The V end was cut by 2 bases, the J end by 0 bases, with 11 bases between. CDR3 bases: TGTGCCAGCAGCGTCTCCGCCGGGGCTAACTATGGCTACACCTTC. It yields the protein CASSVSAGANYGYTF.

The chain links TRBV7-3 to TRBJ2-6; 7 bases map to TRBD2. The CDR3 consists of 15 residues. Trimming at V came to 4 bases and at J to 1 base, leaving 1 base not matched to a gene. CDR1 and CDR2 (germline): SGHTA, FQGTGA. The CDR3: CASSSSGSGANVLTF. The CDR3 DNA reads TGTGCCAGCAGCTCTAGCGGTTCTGGGGCCAACGTCCTGACTTTC.

This sequence joins TRBV7-9 and TRBJ2-3; D is uncertain. The germline CDR1 and CDR2 sequences are SEHNR and FQNEAQ (reference sequence). This CDR3 has 13 amino acids. The V end was cut by 5 bases, the J end by 6 bases, with 12 bases between. The CDR3 is CASSIHPVDTQYF. CDR3 DNA: TGTGCCAGCAGCATACATCCAGTGGATACGCAGTATTTT.

This clone was observed a single time. The V and J genes are TRBV5-8 and TRBJ2-1, with 10 nucleotides matching TRBD2. The V gene's germline CDR1 is SGHTS and CDR2 YDEGEE. The V gene end was trimmed by 2 bases and the J gene end by 8 bases; junction bases not matched to a gene: 4. CDR3 length: 14 residues. The CDR3 bases are TGTGCCAGCAGCTTAGGGGGACTAGCGTATGAGCAGTTCTTC. This gives the protein CASSLGGLAYEQFF.

This chain links TRBV6-5 with TRBJ1-2; 7 nucleotides line up with TRBD1. With 6 bases clipped from V and 6 bases from J, the junction kept 10 bases outside the gene matches. From germline, CDR1 is MNHEY and CDR2 SVGAGI. The CDR3 runs 14 residues. The CDR3 DNA reads as TGTGCCAGCAGCGAAACAGGGGTCTCGGATGGCTACACCTTC. It yields the protein CASSETGVSDGYTF.

The chain recombines TRBV6-1 with TRBJ1-1; D is undetermined. V lost 2 bases and J lost 1, with 8 bases in between. CDR1 is MNHNS, CDR2 SASEGT, per germline. CDR3 length: 14 residues. The CDR3 DNA is TGTGCCAGCAGTGAATTAATAGAGAACACTGAAGCTTTCTTT. As protein: CASSELIENTEAFF.

This chain joins TRBV10-3 and TRBJ2-3, with 9 bases aligning to TRBD2. The J segment lost 4 bases and the V segment lost 8 bases, leaving 4 bases of the junction unmatched. Per germline, CDR1 ENHRY and CDR2 SYGVKD. The CDR3 covers 13 residues. This CDR3 reads CAIQAGGPDTQYF. CDR3 bases: TGTGCCATCCAGGCGGGGGGGCCAGATACGCAGTATTTT.

The chain links TRBV7-9 to TRBJ1-4; the D is unclear. This CDR3 spans 15 amino acids. Trimming cost V 5 bases and J 1 base, with 11 bases left between them. The V gene's germline CDR1 is SEHNR and CDR2 FQNEAQ (reference sequence). The CDR3 loop is CASSATELTNEKLFF. The CDR3, as DNA: TGTGCCAGCAGCGCAACCGAGCTAACTAATGAAAAACTGTTTTTT.

The CDR3 region is CASSPGREWEQYF. The DNA of the CDR3 is TGTGCCAGCAGTCCGGGCCGGGAATGGGAGCAGTACTTC. The V call is TRBV28, the J call TRBJ2-7; TRBD2 is a possible D gene (5 bases). The CDR3 spans 13 residues. Germline V CDR1 and CDR2: MDHEN, SYDVKM. Trimming pared 5 bases from V and 7 bases from J, leaving 15 bases between.

The rearrangement joins TRBV7-9 to TRBJ2-3, with TRBD2 matching 7 bases. With V trimmed by 5 bases and J by 4 bases, 9 bases remained unmatched. The CDR3 spans 15 residues. Germline V gene lookup returns CDR1 SEHNR and CDR2 FQNEAQ (reference sequence). The CDR3 sequence: CASSPSGRGSDTQYF. The DNA for the CDR3 is TGTGCCAGCAGCCCTTCGGGGCGGGGGTCAGATACGCAGTATTTT.

V and J are TRBV7-2 and TRBJ1-2; tentative D call: TRBD1 (5 bases). CDR1 and CDR2 (germline): SGHTA, FQGNSA. V dropped 1 base and J dropped 2 bases, with 14 bases sitting between them. The CDR3 consists of 16 residues. The CDR3 here is CASSLGPGRENYGYTF. CDR3 sequence (DNA): TGTGCCAGCAGCTTAGGCCCGGGACGGGAGAACTATGGCTACACCTTC.

V gene TRBV7-9 combines with J gene TRBJ1-2; tentative D call: TRBD1 (5 bases). The CDR3 spans 14 residues. Germline CDR1 SEHNR, CDR2 FQNEAQ (reference sequence). V was clipped by 5 bases and J by 5 bases, with 15 bases between them. The CDR3 DNA follows: TGTGCCAGCAGCCCGACTAGGGGCGATTATGGCTACACCTTC. This sequence encodes CASSPTRGDYGYTF.

This clone was detected only a few times. V and J are TRBV19 and TRBJ2-7; 9 bases match TRBD1. The J segment lost 5 bases and the V segment lost 7 bases, leaving 3 bases of the junction unmatched. This CDR3 spans 12 amino acids. The germline V gene encodes CDR1 LNHDA and CDR2 SQIVND (reference sequence). The CDR3 region has the DNA TGTGCCAGTAAGGACAGGGGAAACGAGCAGTACTTC. It translates to CASKDRGNEQYF.

The chain uses TRBV2 and TRBJ2-1; 8 nucleotides match TRBD2. The CDR3 has 14 residues. The J segment lost 9 bases and the V segment lost 6 bases, leaving 10 bases of the junction unmatched. Germline loops: CDR1 SNHLY, CDR2 FYNNEI. The CDR3 DNA follows: TGTGCCAGCAGGGCTTACGGGGGGGGCAGTGAGCAGTTCTTC. Amino acids: CASRAYGGGSEQFF.

V gene TRBV7-2 combines with J gene TRBJ1-4, with no clear D. V gave up 2 bases and J gave up 11 bases, with 6 bases separating them. Germline V gene sequence: CDR1 SGHTA, CDR2 FQGNSA. The CDR3 spans 11 residues. Here the CDR3 reads CASSLNEKLFF. The CDR3 DNA sequence: TGTGCCAGCAGCTTAAACGAGAAACTGTTTTTT.

The chain is built from TRBV4-3 and TRBJ2-7, with TRBD2 matching over 11 bases. Trimming took 3 bases from V and 2 from J; bases not matched to a gene: 3. Germline values: CDR1 LGHNA, CDR2 YSLEER. The CDR3 covers 15 residues. CDR3 region: CASSQSTSGTYEQYF. The CDR3 region has the DNA TGCGCCAGCAGCCAGTCGACTAGCGGGACCTACGAGCAGTACTTC.